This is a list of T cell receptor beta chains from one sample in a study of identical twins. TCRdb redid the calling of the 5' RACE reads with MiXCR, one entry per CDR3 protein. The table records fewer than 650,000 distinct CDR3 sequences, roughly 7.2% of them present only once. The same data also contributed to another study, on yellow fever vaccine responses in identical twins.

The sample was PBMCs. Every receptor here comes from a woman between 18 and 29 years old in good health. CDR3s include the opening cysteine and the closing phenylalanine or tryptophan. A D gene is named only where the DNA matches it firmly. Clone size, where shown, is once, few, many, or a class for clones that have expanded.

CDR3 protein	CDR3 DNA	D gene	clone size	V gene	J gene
CASSRREWIDEQFF	TGTGCCAGCAGCCGGAGGGAATGGATTGATGAGCAGTTCTTC	.	.	TRBV11-2	TRBJ2-1
CSARIPNVGRDYEQYF	TGCAGTGCTAGGATCCCTAACGTCGGAAGAGATTACGAGCAGTACTTC	.	few	TRBV20-1	TRBJ2-7
CASSQEEGSSAPARETQYF	TGCGCCAGCAGCCAAGAGGAGGGGTCTAGCGCCCCGGCCCGAGAGACCCAGTACTTC	.	.	TRBV4-1	TRBJ2-5
CASSYSGRGDYEQFF	TGTGCCAGCAGTTACTCCGGGCGGGGGGACTATGAGCAGTTCTTC	TRBD2	many	TRBV6-5	TRBJ2-1
CASSLELTGGLSVTQYF	TGTGCCAGCAGCTTGGAATTAACGGGGGGCTTAAGTGTTACGCAGTATTTT	.	.	TRBV5-5	TRBJ2-3
CASSAHLTYEQYF	TGTGCCAGCAGCGCACACCTTACCTACGAGCAGTACTTC	.	.	TRBV7-8	TRBJ2-7
CASSLGSGAADTQYF	TGTGCCAGCAGCTTAGGGTCGGGGGCTGCAGATACGCAGTATTTT	.	few	TRBV7-6	TRBJ2-3
CASSWAASYEQYF	TGTGCCAGCAGTTGGGCCGCCTCCTACGAGCAGTACTTC	.	many	TRBV12-3/TRBV12-4	TRBJ2-7
CASSQDWKIYNEQFF	TGTGCCAGCAGCCAAGACTGGAAAATCTACAATGAGCAGTTCTTC	.	few	TRBV9	TRBJ2-1
CASSPQTGTSGLRGHYEQYF	TGTGCCAGCAGTCCGCAGACCGGGACTAGCGGGTTGAGAGGTCATTACGAGCAGTACTTC	TRBD2	.	TRBV12-3/TRBV12-4	TRBJ2-7
CASSQARQLNTEAFF	TGCGCCAGCAGCCAAGCCAGACAGTTGAACACTGAAGCTTTCTTT	.	.	TRBV4-1	TRBJ1-1
CASTLRGNQETQYF	TGCGCCAGCACCCTAAGGGGGAACCAAGAGACCCAGTACTTC	.	many	TRBV5-1	TRBJ2-5
CAISDYSNQPQHF	TGTGCCATCAGCGACTATAGCAATCAGCCCCAGCATTTT	.	.	TRBV10-3	TRBJ1-5
CASSLGRGGLETQYF	TGTGCCAGCAGTTTAGGACGGGGAGGACTGGAGACCCAGTACTTC	.	many	TRBV12-3/TRBV12-4	TRBJ2-5
CASSQEGQGSSSPLHF	TGCGCCAGCAGCCAAGAGGGACAGGGTAGTTCATCACCCCTCCACTTT	TRBD1	many	TRBV4-1	TRBJ1-6
CASRSDRNSYNEQFF	TGTGCCAGCAGATCGGACAGAAACTCCTACAATGAGCAGTTCTTC	.	.	TRBV6-1	TRBJ2-1
CASSLRTGGAGELFF	TGCGCCAGCAGCTTGAGAACAGGGGGCGCCGGGGAGCTGTTTTTT	TRBD1	many	TRBV5-1	TRBJ2-2
CATSRAIQGFATDTQYF	TGTGCCACCAGCAGAGCAATACAGGGGTTTGCCACAGATACGCAGTATTTT	TRBD1	.	TRBV15	TRBJ2-3
CASSVTGRETQYF	TGTGCCAGCAGCGTGACAGGTCGGGAGACCCAGTACTTC	.	few	TRBV7-6	TRBJ2-5
CSVADTQETQYF	TGCAGCGTTGCGGACACCCAAGAGACCCAGTACTTC	.	many	TRBV29-1	TRBJ2-5
CASSEKVVGNTEAFF	TGTGCCAGCAGTGAAAAGGTCGTGGGGAACACTGAAGCTTTCTTT	.	.	TRBV6-1	TRBJ1-1
CASSDGAGGTDTQYF	TGTGCCAGCAGTGACGGGGCAGGGGGCACAGATACGCAGTATTTT	.	many	TRBV6-4	TRBJ2-3
CASSSELTGTSGNTIYF	TGTGCCAGCAGCTCGGAGTTAACAGGGACCTCTGGAAACACCATATATTTT	.	.	TRBV7-9	TRBJ1-3
CASSVLAGEQDSQYF	TGTGCCAGCAGTGTACTAGCGGGGGAGCAGGATTCGCAGTATTTT	TRBD2	many	TRBV6-4	TRBJ2-3
CASNQGGNQPQHF	TGTGCCAGCAACCAGGGAGGAAATCAGCCCCAGCATTTT	.	.	TRBV12-3/TRBV12-4	TRBJ1-5
CASSQRWGPGELFF	TGTGCCAGCAGCCAGCGGTGGGGCCCCGGGGAGCTGTTTTTT	.	.	TRBV7-2	TRBJ2-2
CATSGTRWELGSDTQYF	TGTGCCACCAGTGGGACGCGATGGGAATTAGGTTCAGATACGCAGTATTTT	.	few	TRBV24-1	TRBJ2-3
CASSQIDITDTQYF	TGCGCCAGCAGCCAGATTGACATCACAGATACGCAGTATTTT	.	few	TRBV4-1	TRBJ2-3
CASTKTPYRGDTGELFF	TGTGCCAGCACCAAAACACCCTACAGGGGTGACACCGGGGAGCTGTTTTTT	TRBD1	few	TRBV28	TRBJ2-2
CASSLEQGFYEQYF	TGTGCCAGCAGTTTAGAACAGGGGTTCTACGAGCAGTACTTC	TRBD1	.	TRBV12-3/TRBV12-4	TRBJ2-7
CASSPILGDTQYF	TGTGCCAGCAGTCCGATCTTAGGGGATACGCAGTATTTT	.	few	TRBV12-3/TRBV12-4	TRBJ2-3
CASSLVPGQGSPLHF	TGTGCCAGCAGCTTGGTGCCGGGACAGGGGTCACCCCTCCACTTT	TRBD1	few	TRBV7-3	TRBJ1-6
CASYPGQASGELFF	TGTGCCAGCTACCCGGGACAGGCATCCGGGGAGCTGTTTTTT	TRBD1	many	TRBV6-1	TRBJ2-2
CASSLVFGTGAYEQYF	TGCGCCAGCAGCTTGGTCTTCGGGACAGGGGCCTACGAGCAGTACTTC	TRBD1	few	TRBV5-1	TRBJ2-7
CASSPIMWEQYF	TGTGCCAGCAGTCCAATAATGTGGGAGCAGTACTTC	.	many	TRBV2	TRBJ2-7
CAISESQGLGAQPQHF	TGTGCCATCAGTGAGTCGCAAGGTCTCGGAGCTCAGCCCCAGCATTTT	.	many	TRBV10-3	TRBJ1-5
CASTWGANTGELFF	TGTGCCAGCACCTGGGGCGCGAACACCGGGGAGCTGTTTTTT	.	few	TRBV12-3/TRBV12-4	TRBJ2-2
CASSVTNQGGYNEQFF	TGTGCCAGCAGCGTGACTAACCAAGGGGGTTACAATGAGCAGTTCTTC	.	.	TRBV9	TRBJ2-1
CASSSTGGRDNQPQHF	TGTGCCAGCAGTTCGACAGGGGGCCGGGACAATCAGCCCCAGCATTTT	TRBD1	.	TRBV7-9	TRBJ1-5
CASSIDSFGSYNEQFF	TGCGCCAGCAGCATAGATAGCTTTGGCTCCTACAATGAGCAGTTCTTC	.	.	TRBV5-1	TRBJ2-1
CASSNRQDSSYNEQFF	TGTGCCAGCAGTAACAGACAGGATAGCTCCTACAATGAGCAGTTCTTC	.	many	TRBV12-3/TRBV12-4	TRBJ2-1
CSVDSPAGGDTQYF	TGCAGCGTTGACAGTCCCGCGGGAGGAGATACGCAGTATTTT	TRBD2	many	TRBV29-1	TRBJ2-3
CASSWRGNTEAFF	TGTGCCAGCAGTTGGAGGGGGAACACTGAAGCTTTCTTT	.	few	TRBV6-5	TRBJ1-1